One sample yielded the 3 T cell receptor beta chains listed below, sequenced in a study of T cells after yellow fever vaccination. TCRdb analysed the 5' RACE reads with MiXCR anew, one entry per CDR3 protein. The sample holds roughly 180,000 distinct CDR3 sequences, roughly 6.2% seen once. The material sequenced was CD4+ T cells sorted from PBMCs, taken on the day of the first yellow fever vaccination. The receptors come from a man between 18 and 29 years old who received the YFV17D yellow fever vaccine.

This clonotype came up many times. The V call is TRBV18, the J call TRBJ2-7, with D unclear. Germline assignment: CDR1 KGHSH and CDR2 LQKENI. The CDR3 runs 13 residues. V was shortened by 5 bases and J by 6 bases, with 14 bases between the two germline ends. The CDR3 spells CASSFSDSLEQYV. DNA for the CDR3: TGTGCCAGCTCATTCTCAGACTCTCTCGAGCAGTACGTC.

The sample holds many counts of this clonotype. This sequence joins TRBV7-2 and TRBJ2-1; the D gene is possibly TRBD2 (6 bases). Germline assignment: CDR1 SGHTA and CDR2 FQGNSA. V lost 1 base and J 12 bases, leaving 7 bases between the germline ends. The CDR3 length is 11 residues. CDR3: CASSLVGLQFF. The CDR3, as DNA: TGTGCCAGCAGCTTAGTGGGACTGCAGTTCTTC.

V and J are TRBV19 and TRBJ2-1; D possibly corresponds to TRBD1 (5 bases). CDR3 length: 15 amino acids. The V end was cut by 2 bases, the J end by 5 bases, with 13 bases between. Germline loops: CDR1 LNHDA, CDR2 SQIVND (reference sequence). As DNA, the CDR3 is TGTGCCAGTAGTATAACCCAGGACATCGACAATGAGCAGTTCTTC. Protein product: CASSITQDIDNEQFF.